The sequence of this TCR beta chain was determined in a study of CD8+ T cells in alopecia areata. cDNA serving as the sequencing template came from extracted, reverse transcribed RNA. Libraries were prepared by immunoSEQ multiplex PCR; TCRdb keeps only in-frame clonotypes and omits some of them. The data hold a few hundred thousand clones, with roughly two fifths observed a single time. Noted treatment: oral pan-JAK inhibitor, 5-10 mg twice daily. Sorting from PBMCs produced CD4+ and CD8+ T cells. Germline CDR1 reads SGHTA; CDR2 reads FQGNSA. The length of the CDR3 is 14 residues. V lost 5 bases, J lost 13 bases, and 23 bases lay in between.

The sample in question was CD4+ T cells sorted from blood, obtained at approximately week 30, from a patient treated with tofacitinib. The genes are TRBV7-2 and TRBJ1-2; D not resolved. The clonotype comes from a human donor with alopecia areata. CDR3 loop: CASSPQSGPRTPTF. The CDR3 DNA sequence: TGTGCCAGCAGCCCCCAATCCGGCCCTAGGACCCCCACCTTC. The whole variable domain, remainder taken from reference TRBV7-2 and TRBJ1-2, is GAGVSQSPSNKVTEKGKDVELRCDPISGHTALYWYRQSLGQGLEFLIYFQGNSAPDKSGLPSDRFSAERTGGSVSTLTIQRTQQEDSAVYLCASSPQSGPRTPTFGSGTRLTVV.